This passage covers 12 T cell receptor beta chains from one sample sequenced in a study of shared T cell receptors in the human thymus. This table comes from immunoSEQ multiplex PCR, and its TCRdb copy is limited to in-frame clones, with some not included. Of roughly 500,000 clones in the sample, 75% to 80% were seen once. These data also formed part of another study, on human thymus T cells.

The specimen sequenced was thymocytes. Every receptor here comes from a boy less than two years old with a congenital heart defect.

The chain recombines TRBV7-2 with TRBJ2-3, with a tentative D call TRBD2 (6 bases). Germline V CDR1 and CDR2: SGHTA, FQGNSA. This CDR3 contains 15 residues. V gave up 6 bases and J gave up 1 base, with 14 bases separating them. CDR3 DNA sequence: TGTGCCAGCAGACAAGCGGGCGAGGGCACAGATACGCAGTATTTT. Amino acids: CASRQAGEGTDTQYF.

This clone has more than one count but fewer than ten. The V and J genes are TRBV5-6 and TRBJ1-1, with TRBD1 as a possible D gene (6 bases). This CDR3 has 15 residues. Trimming shortened V by 2 bases and J by 0 bases, and 11 bases separated the two germline ends. Germline assignment: CDR1 SGHDT and CDR2 YYEEEE. CDR3 DNA: TGTGCCAGCAGCTTCCTCGACAGGCTGAACACTGAAGCTTTCTTT. Amino acids: CASSFLDRLNTEAFF.

The chain joins TRBV23-1 to TRBJ2-7; TRBD2 might be the D (6 bases). TRBV23-1 is an ORF, with its function uncertain. V gave up 0 bases and J gave up 2 bases, with 17 bases separating them. The CDR3 covers 17 residues. CDR3 coding DNA: TGCGCCAGCAGTCAATCCCGGGGGACGGCGGAACCCTACGAGCAGTACTTC. It is translated as CASSQSRGTAEPYEQYF.

The chain recombines TRBV15 with TRBJ1-2; possibly TRBD1 for D (6 bases). Germline CDR1 is LNHNV and CDR2 is YYDKDF (reference sequence). CDR3 length: 15 amino acids. V gave up 0 bases and J gave up 3 bases, with 11 bases separating them. The DNA for the CDR3 is TGTGCCACCAGCAGAGACACAGGGTCGGACTATGGCTACACCTTC. Amino acids: CATSRDTGSDYGYTF.

The genes are TRBV28 and TRBJ2-7, with 8 bases aligning to TRBD1. The CDR3 length is 17 residues. The germline V gene has CDR1 MDHEN and CDR2 SYDVKM. V trimming: 0 bases; J trimming: 2 bases; junction bases outside the gene matches: 9. CDR3 sequence reads: CASSLCSPDREAYEQYF. The CDR3 DNA is TGTGCCAGCAGTTTATGCTCTCCGGACAGGGAGGCCTACGAGCAGTACTTC.

The J gene is TRBJ2-7, the V gene TRBV5-1; 9 bases match TRBD1. Germline CDR1 and CDR2: SGHRS and YFSETQ. After removal of 3 bases from V and 1 base from J, the junction contained 2 bases not matched to a gene. The CDR3 spans 14 residues. CDR3 sequence reads: CASSSGTGSYEQYF. The DNA of the CDR3 is TGCGCCAGCAGCTCCGGGACAGGGTCCTACGAGCAGTACTTC.

The chain combines TRBV5-4 with TRBJ2-3; 12 positions match TRBD2. Germline trimming cut 5 bases from V and 1 base from J; bases unmatched to any gene: 2. There are 15 residues in the CDR3. Germline V gene data show CDR1 as SGHNT and CDR2 as YYREEE (reference sequence). Here the CDR3 reads CASRRTSGGTDTQYF. The CDR3 DNA sequence: TGTGCCAGCAGACGGACTAGCGGGGGCACAGATACGCAGTATTTT. Full variable domain (rest looked up from reference TRBV5-4 and TRBJ2-3): ETGVTQSPTHLIKTRGQQVTLRCSSQSGHNTVSWYQQALGQGPQFIFQYYREEENGRGNFPPRFSGLQFPNYSSELNVNALELDDSALYLCASRRTSGGTDTQYFGPGTRLTVL.

The rearrangement uses TRBV30 and TRBJ2-6; D unclear. The CDR3 consists of 16 residues. The ends were cut back, 2 bases at V and 0 bases at J, with 11 bases in the middle. CDR1 GTSNPN and CDR2 SVGIG come from the germline V gene (reference sequence). The DNA of the CDR3 is TGTGCCTGGAGTCCCGGAGTGGTCTCTGGGGCCAACGTCCTGACTTTC. Translation gives CAWSPGVVSGANVLTF.

This sequence joins TRBV9 and TRBJ1-1; 9 nucleotides agree with TRBD1. The CDR3 has 17 amino acids. Unmatched junction bases numbered 10, after V lost 1 base and J lost 3 bases. Germline V gene data show CDR1 as SGDLS and CDR2 as YYNGEE. The CDR3 DNA reads as TGTGCCAGCAGCGTAAACCCGGGACAGGGAGCGGACACTGAAGCTTTCTTT. The encoded protein is CASSVNPGQGADTEAFF.

This chain links TRBV27 with TRBJ2-3, with D tentatively TRBD2 (5 bases). The CDR3 totals 15 residues. CDR1 is MNHEY and CDR2 is SMNVEV in the germline V gene (reference sequence). The V gene lost 0 bases and the J gene lost 3 bases, with 10 bases spanning the gap. CDR3 sequence: CASSLSGSSTDTQYF. CDR3 bases: TGTGCCAGCAGTTTATCGGGGAGCTCAACAGATACGCAGTATTTT.

The chain employs TRBV5-1 and TRBJ2-1; the match to TRBD2 covers 16 bases. The length of the CDR3 is 21 residues. V was pared by 4 bases and J by 1 base, with 14 bases of the junction left unmatched. Per the germline V gene, CDR1 is SGHRS and CDR2 is YFSETQ. CDR3 protein: CASSPAAGTSGRAGSYNEQFF. The CDR3 DNA is TGCGCCAGCAGCCCTGCGGCAGGGACTAGCGGGAGGGCCGGGTCCTACAATGAGCAGTTCTTC.

The chain joins TRBV14 to TRBJ2-7; the match to TRBD2 covers 14 bases. The CDR3 sequence is 17 residues long. The junction had 10 bases not matched to a gene; V was cut back by 4 bases and J by 5 bases. Per the germline V gene, CDR1 is SGHDN and CDR2 is FVKESK. CDR3 protein: CASSPGTSGSRGHEQYF. The CDR3 DNA reads TGTGCCAGCAGCCCTGGGACTAGCGGGAGTAGGGGGCACGAGCAGTACTTC.